A single sample is the source of the 11 T cell receptor beta chains below, sequenced in a study of shared clonotypes between healthy human individuals. TCRdb keeps only in-frame clones here, not all; method: immunoSEQ multiplex PCR. The data show about 460,000 clones, with approximately 71% seen just once and about 12% held by the top ten. Sequencing was carried out using PBMCs. The receptors were gathered from a woman in her forties in good health. Some clones in this sample may be carry-over from other donors' samples.

This clone was seen just once. The J gene is TRBJ2-2, the V gene TRBV27, with TRBD1 matching over 7 bases. The CDR3 spans 15 residues. The germline CDR1 and CDR2 sequences are MNHEY and SMNVEV (reference sequence). The V segment lost 5 bases and the J segment 1 base; nucleotides outside the gene matches: 4. The CDR3 spells CASSPRTGNTGELFF. The CDR3 DNA reads TGTGCCAGCAGTCCCCGGACAGGGAACACCGGGGAGCTGTTTTTT.

A remark on this clone: One base away lies a much larger clone, so this may be a sequencing read error. The chain combines TRBV30 with TRBJ1-1; tentatively, D is TRBD1 (5 bases). The germline gives CDR1 GTSNPN, CDR2 SVGIG (reference sequence). The CDR3 has 11 amino acids. CDR3 nucleotide sequence: TGTGCCAGGAGGGACGTGACTGAAGCTTTCTTT. Translated: CARRDVTEAFF.

The genes are TRBV5-1 and TRBJ2-5; 8 bases align to TRBD2. The J call could be wrong; TRBJ2-7 is a better fit for the DNA end. Per germline, CDR1 SGHRS and CDR2 YFSETQ. This CDR3 contains 13 residues. The CDR3 DNA reads as TGCGCCAGCCAGGTAGCGGGATCCTACGAGCAGTACTTC. It is translated as CASQVAGSYEQYF.

The chain uses TRBV30 and TRBJ2-1; no definite D call. This CDR3 spans 11 amino acids. Trimming removed 2 bases from V and 9 bases from J, with 8 bases in between. Germline CDR1 is GTSNPN and CDR2 is SVGIG (reference sequence). The CDR3 DNA reads TGTGCCTGGAGTCAGAATGCTGAGCAGTTCTTC. This gives the protein CAWSQNAEQFF.

On this clone: A far more abundant clone sits one base away, making this likely a read error. The genes are TRBV25-1 and TRBJ2-7, with D perhaps assigned TRBD1 or TRBD2 (5 bases each). The germline V gene encodes CDR1 MGHDK and CDR2 SYGVNS. Trimming pared 8 bases from V and 2 bases from J, leaving 16 bases between. The CDR3 spans 14 residues. The CDR3 nucleotides read TGTGCCAGCGCCTCGGGGCTGTCCCCCTACGAGCAGTACTTC. It yields the protein CASASGLSPYEQYF.

The CDR3 DNA sequence: TGTGCCAGTCGACAGGGGGTAAGCTCCTACGAGCAGTACTTC. Its protein product is CASRQGVSSYEQYF. The chain couples TRBV2 to TRBJ2-7; 9 bases map to TRBD1. The CDR3 consists of 14 residues. Germline CDR1 is SNHLY and CDR2 is FYNNEI. The junction had 6 bases not matched to a gene; V was cut back by 9 bases and J by 0 bases.

The chain joins TRBV7-9 to TRBJ2-7; 11 nucleotides line up with TRBD2. The CDR3 is made up of 14 amino acids. The germline V gene has CDR1 SEHNR and CDR2 FQNEAQ (reference sequence). V gave up 5 bases and J gave up 6 bases; unmatched junction bases: 6. The CDR3 protein is CASSPTSGSSEQYF. CDR3 nucleotides: TGTGCCAGCAGCCCCACTAGCGGGAGTAGCGAGCAGTACTTC.

On this clone itself: A single base is all that separates this from a far larger clone, so a read error is likely. V usage is TRBV6-1 and J usage is TRBJ2-2, with D possibly matching TRBD2 (6 bases). The CDR3 covers 15 residues. Germline V CDR1 and CDR2: MNHNS, SASEGT. CDR3 sequence: CASNSGEAPPGELSF. Here the CDR3 DNA reads TGTGCCAGCAATTCCGGGGAGGCTCCCCCCGGGGAGCTGTCTTTT.

The V call is TRBV9, the J call TRBJ2-7; D ambiguous. The germline V gene encodes CDR1 SGDLS and CDR2 YYNGEE. This CDR3 has 13 residues. Deletions cut 0 bases from V and 4 bases from J, with 8 bases between. The CDR3 nucleotides are TGTGCCAGCAGCGTAGGTCACCCGTACGAGCAGTACTTC. Its translation: CASSVGHPYEQYF.

The chain combines TRBV5-6 with TRBJ1-1; TRBD1 matches 12 bases. The CDR3 length is 16 residues. Germline trimming cut 4 bases from V and 6 bases from J; bases unmatched to any gene: 10. The germline CDR1 and CDR2 sequences are SGHDT and YYEEEE. The DNA for the CDR3 is TGTGCCAGCAGCCTCCGGGACAGGGGGCCTGCCGCTGAAGCTTTCTTT. This encodes CASSLRDRGPAAEAFF.

This clone has only one observation. The rearrangement joins TRBV5-1 to TRBJ1-2, with 8 bases that match TRBD1. CDR1 is SGHRS and CDR2 is YFSETQ in the germline V gene. Trimming removed 4 bases from V and 6 bases from J; junction bases left unmatched: 11. The CDR3 totals 15 residues. The CDR3 DNA reads as TGCGCCAGCAGCCCCTGGGACAGGCCTCGTGATGGCTACACCTTC. Protein: CASSPWDRPRDGYTF.